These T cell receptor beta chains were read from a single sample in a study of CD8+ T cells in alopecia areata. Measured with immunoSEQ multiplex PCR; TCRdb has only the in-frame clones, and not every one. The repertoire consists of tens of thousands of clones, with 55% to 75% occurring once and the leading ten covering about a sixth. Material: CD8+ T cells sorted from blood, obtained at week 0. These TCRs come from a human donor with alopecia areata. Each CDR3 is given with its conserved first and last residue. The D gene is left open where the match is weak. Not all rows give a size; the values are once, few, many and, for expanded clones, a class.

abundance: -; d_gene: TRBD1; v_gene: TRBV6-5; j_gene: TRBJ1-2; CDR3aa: CASSPQGYYGYTF; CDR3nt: TGTGCCAGCAGTCCACAGGGGTACTATGGCTACACCTTC
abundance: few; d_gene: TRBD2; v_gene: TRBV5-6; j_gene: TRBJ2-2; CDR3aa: CASSLGLATGELFF; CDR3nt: TGTGCCAGCAGCCTCGGACTAGCGACCGGGGAGCTGTTTTTT
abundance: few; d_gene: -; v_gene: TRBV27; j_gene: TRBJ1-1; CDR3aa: CASSGLGNTEAFF; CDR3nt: TGTGCCAGCAGTGGCCTCGGGAACACTGAAGCTTTCTTT
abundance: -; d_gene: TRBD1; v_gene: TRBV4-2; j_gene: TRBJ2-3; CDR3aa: CASSQVTGSKDTQYF; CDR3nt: TGTGCCAGCAGCCAGGTGACAGGGTCCAAAGATACGCAGTATTTT
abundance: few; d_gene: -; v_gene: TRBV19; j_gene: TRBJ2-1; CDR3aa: CASSMGRVANYNEQFF; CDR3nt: TGTGCCAGTAGTATGGGGCGTGTGGCTAACTACAATGAGCAGTTCTTC
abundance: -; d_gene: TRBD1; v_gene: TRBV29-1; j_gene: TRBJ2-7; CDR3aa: CSVFTGQGPYEQYF; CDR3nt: TGCAGCGTATTCACGGGACAGGGTCCCTACGAGCAGTACTTC
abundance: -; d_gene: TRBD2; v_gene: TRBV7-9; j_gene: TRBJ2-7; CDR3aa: CASSLELGLVAYEQYF; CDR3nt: TGTGCCAGCAGCTTAGAGTTAGGACTAGTCGCCTACGAGCAGTACTTC
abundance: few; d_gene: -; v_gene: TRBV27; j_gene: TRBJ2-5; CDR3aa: CASSRGTPQETQYF; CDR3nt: TGTGCCAGCAGTCGGGGGACACCACAAGAGACCCAGTACTTC
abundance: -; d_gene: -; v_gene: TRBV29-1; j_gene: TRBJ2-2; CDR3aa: CSGVTGTGELFF; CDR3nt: TGCAGCGGCGTGACAGGAACCGGGGAGCTGTTTTTT
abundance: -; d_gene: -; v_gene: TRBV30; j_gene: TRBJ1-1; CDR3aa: CAWKGNTEAFF; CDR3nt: TGTGCCTGGAAGGGGAACACTGAAGCTTTCTTT
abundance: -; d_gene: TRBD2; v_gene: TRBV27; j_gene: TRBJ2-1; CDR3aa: CASTTSAGGNNEQFF; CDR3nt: TGTGCCAGCACGACTAGCGCTGGAGGGAACAATGAGCAGTTCTTC
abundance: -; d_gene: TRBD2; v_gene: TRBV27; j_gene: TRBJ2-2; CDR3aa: CASSSTSAGGTGELFF; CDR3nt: TGTGCCAGCAGTTCAACTAGCGCCGGGGGAACCGGGGAGCTGTTTTTT
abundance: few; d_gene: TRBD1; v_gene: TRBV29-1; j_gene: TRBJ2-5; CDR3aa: CSVRDRGQETQYF; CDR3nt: TGCAGCGTGCGGGACAGGGGTCAAGAGACCCAGTACTTC
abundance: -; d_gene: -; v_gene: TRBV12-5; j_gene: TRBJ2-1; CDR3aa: CASGWSDEQFF; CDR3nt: TGTGCTAGTGGTTGGTCCGATGAGCAGTTCTTC
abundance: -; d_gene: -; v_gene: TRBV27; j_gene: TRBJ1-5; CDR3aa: CASGNIYQPQHF; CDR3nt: TGTGCCAGCGGGAATATTTATCAGCCCCAGCATTTT
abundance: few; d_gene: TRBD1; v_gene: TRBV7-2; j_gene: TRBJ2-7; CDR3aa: CASSDRTGGYEQYF; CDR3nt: TGTGCCAGCAGCGACAGGACAGGGGGCTACGAGCAGTACTTC
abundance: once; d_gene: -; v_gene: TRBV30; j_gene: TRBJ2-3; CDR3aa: CAWSAGLTASTDTQYF; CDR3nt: TGTGCCTGGAGTGCGGGGTTGACAGCGAGCACAGATACGCAGTATTTT
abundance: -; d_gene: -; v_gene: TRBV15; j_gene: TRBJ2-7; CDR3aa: CATSRDPARYSYEQYF; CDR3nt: TGTGCCACCAGCAGAGATCCAGCCCGATATTCCTACGAGCAGTACTTC
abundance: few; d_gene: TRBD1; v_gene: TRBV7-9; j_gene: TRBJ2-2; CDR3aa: CASSRRGPNTGELFF; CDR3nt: TGTGCCAGCAGCCGCAGGGGGCCGAACACCGGGGAGCTGTTTTTT
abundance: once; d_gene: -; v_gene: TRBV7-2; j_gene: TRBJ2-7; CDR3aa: CASSPTFGSYEQYF; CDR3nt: TGTGCCAGCAGCCCCACATTCGGCTCCTACGAGCAGTACTTC
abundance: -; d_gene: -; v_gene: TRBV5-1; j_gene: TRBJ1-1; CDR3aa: CASSLFTGARTEAFF; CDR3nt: TGCGCCAGCAGCTTGTTTACCGGGGCGCGGACTGAAGCTTTCTTT
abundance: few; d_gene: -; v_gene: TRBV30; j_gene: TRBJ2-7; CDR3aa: CAWSPGISYEQYF; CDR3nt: TGTGCCTGGAGTCCAGGGATTTCCTACGAGCAGTACTTC
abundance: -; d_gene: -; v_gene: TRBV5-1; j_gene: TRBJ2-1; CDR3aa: CASREASDYNEQFF; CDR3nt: TGCGCCAGCAGAGAGGCTAGCGACTACAATGAGCAGTTCTTC
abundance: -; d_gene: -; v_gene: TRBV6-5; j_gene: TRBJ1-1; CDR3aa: CASSYGQNTEAFF; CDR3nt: TGTGCCAGCAGTTACGGGCAGAACACTGAAGCTTTCTTT
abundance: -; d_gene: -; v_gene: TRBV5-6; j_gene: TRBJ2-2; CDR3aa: CASSLQTRHHTGELFF; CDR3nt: TGTGCCAGCAGCCTCCAGACACGGCATCACACCGGGGAGCTGTTTTTT
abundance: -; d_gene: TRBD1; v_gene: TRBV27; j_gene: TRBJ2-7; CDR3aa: CATGTGSSYEQYF; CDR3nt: TGTGCCACCGGGACAGGGAGCTCCTACGAGCAGTACTTC
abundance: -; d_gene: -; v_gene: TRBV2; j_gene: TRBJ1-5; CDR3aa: CASTLPDGVVGNQPQHF; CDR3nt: TGTGCCAGCACGCTCCCCGACGGGGTGGTTGGCAATCAGCCCCAGCATTTT
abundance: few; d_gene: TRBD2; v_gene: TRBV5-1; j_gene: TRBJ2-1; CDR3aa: CASSSGTSSYNEQFF; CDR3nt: TGCGCCAGCAGCTCCGGGACTAGCTCCTACAATGAGCAGTTCTTC
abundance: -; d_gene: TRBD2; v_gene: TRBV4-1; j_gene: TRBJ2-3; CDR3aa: CASTAKGGAAGGPGTDTQYF; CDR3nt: TGCGCCAGCACCGCAAAGGGGGGCGCAGCGGGGGGGCCTGGCACAGATACGCAGTATTTT
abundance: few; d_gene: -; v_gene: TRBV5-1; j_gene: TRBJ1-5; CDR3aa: CASSLGYSNQPQHF; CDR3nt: TGCGCCAGCAGCCTCGGATATAGCAATCAGCCCCAGCATTTT
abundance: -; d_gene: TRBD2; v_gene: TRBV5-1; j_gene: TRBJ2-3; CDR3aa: CASTGGGTDTQYF; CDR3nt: TGCGCCAGCACAGGCGGGGGGACAGATACGCAGTATTTT
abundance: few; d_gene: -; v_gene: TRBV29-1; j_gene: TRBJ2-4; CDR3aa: CSVALQGIQYF; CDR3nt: TGCAGCGTTGCATTGCAGGGAATTCAGTACTTC
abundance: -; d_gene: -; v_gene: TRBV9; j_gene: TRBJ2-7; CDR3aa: CASSVGASASSYEQYF; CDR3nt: TGTGCCAGCAGCGTAGGGGCTAGCGCTAGCTCCTACGAGCAGTACTTC
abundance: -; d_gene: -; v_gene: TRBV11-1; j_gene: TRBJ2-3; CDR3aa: CASGTVAGTQYF; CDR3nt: TGTGCCAGCGGAACGGTGGCAGGTACGCAGTATTTT
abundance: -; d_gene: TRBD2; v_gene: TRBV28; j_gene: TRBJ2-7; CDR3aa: CASSLEGLAGVAYEQYF; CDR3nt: TGTGCCAGCAGTTTAGAGGGTCTAGCGGGAGTCGCCTACGAGCAGTACTTC
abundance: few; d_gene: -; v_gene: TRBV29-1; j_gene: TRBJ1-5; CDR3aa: CSGARDQPQHF; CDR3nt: TGCAGCGGTGCGCGGGATCAGCCCCAGCATTTT
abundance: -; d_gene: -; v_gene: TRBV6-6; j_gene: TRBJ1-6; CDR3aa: CASSYQTGGGDSPLHF; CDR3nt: TGTGCCAGCAGTTATCAGACGGGAGGGGGTGATTCACCCCTCCACTTT